This entry is about one T cell receptor (beta chain). The data originate from a study of radiotherapy plus CTLA-4 blockade in lung cancer. Profiling relied on immunoSEQ multiplex PCR, and the TCRdb table lists in-frame clones only, not all of them. The repertoire consists of about 19,000 clones, with about 82% occurring once and the leading ten covering about 20%. The junction had 5 bases not matched to a gene; V was cut back by 3 bases and J by 7 bases. The CDR3 is made up of 14 amino acids. Germline loops: CDR1 MNHEY, CDR2 SMNVEV (reference sequence). This TCR was recovered from a human donor with non-small cell lung cancer whose response to radiotherapy plus ipilimumab could not be evaluated. Sequenced here: peripheral blood, sampled from a patient treated with radiotherapy plus ipilimumab. This chain uses TRBV27 with TRBJ2-3, with TRBD1 matching 9 bases. This CDR3 is CASSLGQGWHTQYF. CDR3 DNA sequence: TGTGCCAGCAGTTTGGGACAGGGTTGGCATACGCAGTATTTT.